This is a list of T cell receptor beta chains from one sample in a study of shared clonotypes between healthy human individuals. Sequenced by immunoSEQ multiplex PCR; TCRdb stores in-frame clones only, minus some. Of 1,500,000 or so clones in the sample, about 98.5% were seen once. The sample was naive CD4+ T cells sorted from blood. Every receptor here comes from a man younger than 40 in good health. CDR3s include the opening cysteine and the closing phenylalanine or tryptophan. D genes are given only for firm matches. Size is stated for part of the rows, as once, few or many counts, or as a class when the clone is expanded.

length	V	size	D	J	DNA	CDR3
12	TRBV6-1	NA	NA	TRBJ1-2	TGTGCCAGCAGTGAATCTGGCTATGGCTACACCTTC	CASSESGYGYTF
16	TRBV4-2	NA	NA	TRBJ1-1	TGTGCCAGCAGCCAAGACCCCCGAAGGAGGAACACTGAAGCTTTCTTT	CASSQDPRRRNTEAFF
20	TRBV5-1	NA	NA	TRBJ2-1	TGCGCCAGCAGCTTGGAGACAGGGGGCGTTAGCGGGAGGGCCCGCAATGAGCAGTTCTTC	CASSLETGGVSGRARNEQFF
18	TRBV7-8	NA	TRBD2	TRBJ2-7	TGTGCCAGCAGCGGAGGTGGGACTAGCGGCACGGGATCCTACGAGCAGTACTTC	CASSGGGTSGTGSYEQYF
12	TRBV29-1	NA	NA	TRBJ2-5	TGCAGCGTTAGCGGGCCAGGGGAGACCCAGTACTTC	CSVSGPGETQYF
13	TRBV6-1	NA	NA	TRBJ2-7	TGTGCCAGCAGGGGGCAGGAATCCTACGAGCAGTACTTC	CASRGQESYEQYF
15	TRBV7-2	NA	NA	TRBJ1-5	TGTGCCAGCAGCTTAGTCAGGGGCATCAATCAGCCCCAGCATTTT	CASSLVRGINQPQHF
18	TRBV18	NA	TRBD1	TRBJ2-7	TGTGCCAGCTCACCGTTGGGACAGGGCCTGTCCTTTGTCTACGAGCAGTACTTC	CASSPLGQGLSFVYEQYF
13	TRBV4-1	NA	NA	TRBJ2-7	TGCGCCAGCAGCCAAGATCAGGACTACGAGCAGTACTTC	CASSQDQDYEQYF
14	TRBV5-1	NA	NA	TRBJ1-2	TGCGCCAGCAGCTTGGGAGACAGCCGCTATGGCTACACCTTC	CASSLGDSRYGYTF
17	TRBV4-1	NA	NA	TRBJ1-5	TGCGCCAGCAGCGAGGCGGGACACCAATATAGCAATCAGCCCCAGCATTTT	CASSEAGHQYSNQPQHF
16	TRBV6-6	NA	NA	TRBJ2-6	TGTGCCAGCCGGAACAGAGAAACCTCTGGGGCCAACGTCCTGACTTTC	CASRNRETSGANVLTF
14	TRBV5-6	NA	NA	TRBJ1-2	TGTGCCAGCAGCTTAGGTGGGCGCAGCCTTCTCTACACCTTC	CASSLGGRSLLYTF
15	TRBV4-2	NA	NA	TRBJ1-2	TGTGCCAGCAGCCAAGATAAATCTGCGGGTCCCGGCTACACCTTC	CASSQDKSAGPGYTF
17	TRBV18	once	TRBD1	TRBJ1-2	TGTGCCAGCTCACCTTTGACAGGGGTTGGGGTTATCGCTGGCTACACCTTC	CASSPLTGVGVIAGYTF
17	TRBV6-1	NA	TRBD1	TRBJ1-5	TGTGCCAGCAGTGAAACGCCGGGACAGGGCCCCAGAATAGCCCAGCATTTT	CASSETPGQGPRIAQHF
13	TRBV10-2	NA	TRBD1	TRBJ2-7	TGCGCCAGCAGCCCCAGGGGGCTCCACGAGCAGTACTTC	CASSPRGLHEQYF
14	TRBV28	NA	NA	TRBJ2-7	TGTGCCAGCAGTTTATCAGGGGCCTCCTACGAGCAGTACTTC	CASSLSGASYEQYF
16	TRBV11-2	NA	TRBD1	TRBJ2-1	TGTGCCAGCAGCTTAGGTTTACAGGGGGCCCGGAATGAGCAGTTCTTC	CASSLGLQGARNEQFF
16	TRBV7-2	NA	NA	TRBJ1-2	TGTGCCAGCAGTCCTACCATGGGAGCTTTTTTGAGAGGCTACACCTTC	CASSPTMGAFLRGYTF
16	TRBV18	NA	TRBD2	TRBJ2-5	TGTGCCAGCTCACCTGAACTAGCGGGGATCCAAGAGACCCAGTACTTC	CASSPELAGIQETQYF
12	TRBV19	once	NA	TRBJ2-7	TGTGCCACTCAGGACGGTGCCTACGAGCAGTACTTC	CATQDGAYEQYF
13	TRBV7-8	NA	NA	TRBJ2-7	TGTGCCAGCAGCTTAGTTCCAGATTACGAGCAGTACTTC	CASSLVPDYEQYF
16	TRBV9	NA	TRBD2	TRBJ2-2	TGTGCCAGCAGCGTAGACGGGAGGGTAAACACCGGGGAGCTGTTTTTT	CASSVDGRVNTGELFF
17	TRBV12-1	NA	NA	TRBJ2-2	TGTGCCAGCAGCTCCCGGGACTCCCGGCATAGGACCGGGGAGCTGTTTTTT	CASSSRDSRHRTGELFF
16	TRBV6-5	NA	TRBD2	TRBJ2-1	TGTGCCAGCAGTTACCAAGGCGGGAGTGCCTACAATGAGCAGTTCTTC	CASSYQGGSAYNEQFF
14	TRBV5-1	NA	NA	TRBJ1-4	TGCGCCAGCAAGGGGATTGGGAGAGAGGAAAAACTGTTTTTT	CASKGIGREEKLFF
13	TRBV5-1	NA	NA	TRBJ1-1	TGCGCCAGCAGCTCCACCACGAACACTGAAGCTTTCTTT	CASSSTTNTEAFF
14	TRBV30	NA	NA	TRBJ1-1	TGTGCTAGCCGGGACACCGGTAGGCACACTGAAGCTTTCTTT	CASRDTGRHTEAFF
15	TRBV18	NA	NA	TRBJ2-5	TGTGCCAGCTCACCCGCAGGGAGGGGGCAAGAGACCCAGTACTTC	CASSPAGRGQETQYF
13	TRBV9	NA	TRBD1	TRBJ2-7	TGTGCCAGCAGCGTAGGACAGGGGAACGAGCAGTACTTC	CASSVGQGNEQYF
14	TRBV2	once	NA	TRBJ2-4	TGTGCCAGCAAGGGGGGATTGGCCAAAAACATTCAGTACTTC	CASKGGLAKNIQYF
13	TRBV6-1	NA	NA	TRBJ1-5	TGTGCCAGCAGTGGACAGAGCAATCAGCCCCAGCATTTT	CASSGQSNQPQHF